This TCR beta chain comes out of a study of shared clonotypes between healthy human individuals. Note on this clone: Its antigen is not identified.

Sequencing used immunoSEQ multiplex PCR; TCRdb keeps in-frame clones, though not all of them. The sample includes hundreds of thousands of clones, 74% seen only once; the top ten take less than 2%. The CDR3 has 11 amino acids. The germline V and J ends were trimmed by 3 bases and 10 bases, with 9 bases remaining between them. Germline V gives CDR1 LGHNT, CDR2 FRNRAP. General study results and limits: Four donors shared about 5% of their naive CD4 clonotypes. The study's rarefaction showed incomplete sorted-subset sequencing despite large depth.

The sequenced sample consisted of memory CD4+ T cells sorted from blood. Subset indicated: CD45RA-negative fraction. This TCR derives from a young woman in good health. The chain carries TRBV12-5 and TRBJ1-1; D gene unclear. The chain's CDR3 is CASGFGSRAFF. DNA for the CDR3: TGTGCTAGTGGTTTCGGCTCGAGAGCTTTCTTT.